The rows below give T cell receptor beta chains drawn from one sample of a study of cytomegalovirus exposure and HLA in healthy donors. Method: immunoSEQ multiplex PCR; TCRdb's copy keeps in-frame clones and lacks some. The table includes roughly 120,000 clones, approximately 78% detected once. Source material: PBMCs. These receptors all stem from a woman aged 40 to 50 in good health and CMV-seropositive. CDR3s leave out the opening cysteine and the closing phenylalanine or tryptophan.

CDR3	V	J
ASSLVRTGGAYGYT	TRBV7-8	TRBJ1-2
AIGGQGNTEAF	TRBV10-3	TRBJ1-1
ASSTSGTRREETQY	TRBV19	TRBJ2-5
ASRGQERNTEAF	TRBV9	TRBJ1-1
ASSYQGASADTQY	TRBV7-2	TRBJ2-3
SVESRGGYNEQF	TRBV29-1	TRBJ2-1
ASSLAGAMNTEAF	TRBV5-4	TRBJ1-1
ASSTGQGTEAF	TRBV7-3	TRBJ1-1
ASSLSAWFVT	TRBV14	TRBJ1-2
ASRDLTSGGTGELF	TRBV2	TRBJ2-2
ASSSRGTATDTQY	TRBV11-3	TRBJ2-3
ASSLMDRGDEKLF	TRBV4-2	TRBJ1-4
AISESGSGGTSEAF	TRBV10-3	TRBJ1-1
ASSLWGIGGDTEAF	TRBV5-1	TRBJ1-1
ASRGGGSSPLH	TRBV5-4	TRBJ1-6
ASSLVGSGGNNEQF	TRBV7-9	TRBJ2-1
ASGFQRGGEETQY	TRBV12-5	TRBJ2-5
ASSPSGGETQY	TRBV27	TRBJ2-5
ASSKQGVGSLAF	TRBV7-7	TRBJ1-1